A single sample is the source of the 25 T cell receptor beta chains below, sequenced in a study of T cells after yellow fever vaccination. In TCRdb, the 5' RACE reads were re-called with MiXCR into one record per CDR3 protein. The repertoire holds 30,000 to 40,000 distinct CDR3 sequences, with more than 6.5% as singletons. The starting material was PBMCs, either bulk or a sorted T-cell subset (CD4+, CD8+, memory, or dextramer-sorted; not recorded which), obtained on the day of the first yellow fever vaccination. These receptors came from a man in his late teens or twenties who received the YFV17D yellow fever vaccine.

This clonotype was found many times. CDR3 sequence: CASSPRAGGDTQYF. In DNA form, the CDR3 reads TGTGCCAGCAGCCCTCGAGCAGGTGGGGATACGCAGTATTTT. The V and J genes are TRBV3-1 and TRBJ2-3; no clear D gene. In germline, CDR1 is LGHDT, CDR2 YNNKEL (reference sequence). The CDR3 totals 14 residues. The germline V and J ends were trimmed by 4 bases and 6 bases, with 14 bases remaining between them.

There are a few counts of this clonotype. The chain uses TRBV13 and TRBJ1-2, with D unclear. V was pared by 4 bases and J by 8 bases, with 23 bases between. The CDR3 covers 16 residues. Germline values: CDR1 PRHDT, CDR2 FYEKMQ (reference sequence). CDR3 bases: TGTGCCAGCAGCTCGAGAGCTTTAGGACCTACTGAGGGCTACACCTTC. It yields the protein CASSSRALGPTEGYTF.

This clonotype was seen at least ten times. This chain links TRBV4-3 with TRBJ2-1, with TRBD2 as a possible D gene (5 bases). The CDR3 contains 14 residues. From germline, CDR1 is LGHNA and CDR2 YSLEER. Deletions cut 0 bases from V and 5 bases from J, with 8 bases between. CDR3 in amino acids: CASSQDIGDNEQFF. The CDR3 DNA sequence: TGCGCCAGCAGCCAAGATATCGGGGACAATGAGCAGTTCTTC.

This clonotype occurred many times. V gene TRBV20-1 combines with J gene TRBJ2-5; a weak D match, TRBD2 (6 bases). The CDR3 contains 15 residues. V was shortened by 0 bases and J by 5 bases, with 16 bases between the two germline ends. The germline CDR1 and CDR2 sequences are DFQATT and SNEGSKA (reference sequence). In DNA, the CDR3 is TGCAGTGCTAGAGATTCGTTACGGGGAGGCGAGACCCAGTACTTC. Translation gives CSARDSLRGGETQYF.

The table lists this clonotype with many counts. The chain is built from TRBV19 and TRBJ2-1; no firm D call. CDR1 and CDR2 from the germline V gene are LNHDA and SQIVND (reference sequence). CDR3 length: 13 amino acids. The V gene lost 0 bases and the J gene lost 10 bases, with 10 bases spanning the gap. The CDR3 spells CASSIDRRLEQFF. The CDR3 region has the DNA TGTGCCAGTAGTATAGATCGGAGACTGGAGCAGTTCTTC.

This clonotype was recorded many times. This rearrangement joins TRBV29-1 to TRBJ1-1, with D uncertain. Germline assignment: CDR1 SQVTM and CDR2 ANQGSEA. The V end lost 3 bases, the J end lost 1 base, and 6 bases lay between the germline ends. The CDR3 loop spans 12 amino acids. In DNA, the CDR3 is TGCAGCGTTGACAGCCAGAACACTGAAGCTTTCTTT. Translating it yields CSVDSQNTEAFF.

There are many counts of this clonotype. The rearrangement uses TRBV28 and TRBJ2-7; 13 bases match TRBD2. This CDR3 contains 14 residues. V gave up 7 bases and J gave up 6 bases; unmatched junction bases: 6. CDR1 MDHEN and CDR2 SYDVKM come from the germline V gene. For the CDR3, the DNA is TGTGCCAGCATTAGGACTAGCGGGGGTTTCGAGCAGTACGTC. Protein: CASIRTSGGFEQYV.

The table lists this clonotype with many counts. The V call is TRBV5-1, the J call TRBJ2-7; 7 nucleotides line up with TRBD1. The length of the CDR3 is 14 residues. The germline V gene has CDR1 SGHRS and CDR2 YFSETQ. After removal of 0 bases from V and 2 bases from J, the junction contained 2 bases not matched to a gene. CDR3 nucleotides: TGCGCCAGCAGCTTGGGGGACAGCCCCTACGAGCAGTACTTC. Protein sequence: CASSLGDSPYEQYF. Filled out from reference TRBV5-1 and TRBJ2-7, the complete variable domain reads KAGVTQTPRYLIKTRGQQVTLSCSPISGHRSVSWYQQTPGQGLQFLFEYFSETQRNKGNFPGRFSGRQFSNSRSEMNVSTLELGDSALYLCASSLGDSPYEQYFGPGTRLTVT.

The sample holds many counts of this clonotype. This chain links TRBV19 with TRBJ2-2; TRBD1 matches 8 bases. Germline CDR1 and CDR2: LNHDA and SQIVND (reference sequence). This CDR3 spans 16 amino acids. The J segment lost 7 bases and the V segment lost 6 bases, leaving 13 bases of the junction unmatched. The CDR3 DNA reads as TGTGCCAGTAGCCCCAGGACAGGGAGATGGGGCGGGGAGCTGTTTTTT. Amino acids: CASSPRTGRWGGELFF.

Relative to its sample, this clonotype is large. The chain has TRBV5-4 and TRBJ1-6, with D unclear. CDR3 length: 16 residues. The V end lost 5 bases, the J end lost 0 bases, and 12 bases lay between the germline ends. Germline V lookup: CDR1 SGHNT, CDR2 YYREEE (reference sequence). DNA of the CDR3: TGTGCCAGCAGGGCCATGAAGGGCTCCTATAATTCACCCCTCCACTTT. As protein: CASRAMKGSYNSPLHF.

This clonotype was observed at least ten times. The chain has TRBV7-2 and TRBJ2-7; tentative D call: TRBD2 (5 bases). Germline assignment: CDR1 SGHTA and CDR2 FQGNSA. The CDR3 contains 13 residues. Trimming took off 3 bases at V and 4 bases at J, with 10 bases between the two ends. DNA for the CDR3: TGTGCCAGCAGCTTCGGGGTACGATACGAGCAGTACTTC. Translation: CASSFGVRYEQYF.

This clonotype was counted many times. The chain uses TRBV7-2 and TRBJ2-3, with 10 bases that match TRBD1. CDR3 size: 16 residues. The V gene end was trimmed by 6 bases and the J gene end by 0 bases; junction bases not matched to a gene: 6. Germline CDR1 is SGHTA and CDR2 is FQGNSA. The CDR3 region has the DNA TGTGCCAGCAGTCAGACAGGGGGCTCTAGCACAGATACGCAGTATTTT. It translates to CASSQTGGSSTDTQYF.

This clonotype has at least ten counts. The chain is built from TRBV4-3 and TRBJ1-2; TRBD1 is a possible D gene (6 bases). Germline V gene lookup returns CDR1 LGHNA and CDR2 YSLEER. The ends were cut back, 0 bases at V and 5 bases at J, with 10 bases in the middle. This CDR3 contains 14 residues. CDR3 sequence: CASSQDHREYGYTF. The CDR3 DNA follows: TGCGCCAGCAGCCAAGACCACAGGGAATATGGCTACACCTTC.

This clonotype was recorded at least ten times. The chain combines TRBV10-3 with TRBJ2-1; D remains ambiguous. Between the trimmed V and J ends, which lost 7 bases and 3 bases, there was a span of 13 bases. The V gene's germline CDR1 is ENHRY and CDR2 SYGVKD. CDR3 length: 14 amino acids. CDR3 amino acids: CAITYSDIYNEQFF. In nucleotides, the CDR3 is TGTGCCATCACCTATAGTGATATCTACAATGAGCAGTTCTTC.

This clonotype was seen ten or more times. This chain links TRBV5-1 with TRBJ2-3; D unclear. V lost 0 bases and J lost 2, with 4 bases in between. The CDR3 has 13 residues. The V gene's germline CDR1 is SGHRS and CDR2 YFSETQ. The CDR3 nucleotides read TGCGCCAGCAGCTTGGAGGCCACAGATACGCAGTATTTT. Its protein product is CASSLEATDTQYF.

The chain is built from TRBV20-1 and TRBJ2-4; no reliable D call. The CDR3 has 16 amino acids. Germline CDR1 and CDR2: DFQATT and SNEGSKA (reference sequence). Deletions cut 0 bases from V and 0 bases from J, with 12 bases between. CDR3 sequence: CSARDPMSLAKNIQYF. The DNA for the CDR3 is TGCAGTGCTAGAGATCCCATGTCGCTAGCCAAAAACATTCAGTACTTC.

There are many counts of this clonotype. The chain has TRBV5-1 and TRBJ2-5; 7 bases align to TRBD1. The CDR3 runs 14 residues. Trimming removed 4 bases from V and 2 bases from J; junction bases left unmatched: 5. Germline V gives CDR1 SGHRS, CDR2 YFSETQ. The CDR3 sequence is CASSLATGQETQYF. The DNA for the CDR3 is TGCGCCAGCAGCCTGGCGACAGGGCAAGAGACCCAGTACTTC.

This chain links TRBV14 with TRBJ2-5, with a weak D call TRBD1 (5 bases). Germline CDR1 reads SGHDN; CDR2 reads FVKESK. The CDR3 is 12 residues long. V was cut by 2 bases and J by 9 bases, with 10 bases left in between. This CDR3 is CASSQPDSSQYF. For the CDR3, the DNA is TGTGCCAGCAGCCAACCTGACAGCTCCCAGTACTTC.

This clonotype was found many times. V usage is TRBV18 and J usage is TRBJ2-2; D could derive from TRBD1 or TRBD2 (6 bases each). Germline V lookup: CDR1 KGHSH, CDR2 LQKENI. Trimming stripped 4 bases from V and 4 bases from J, with 19 bases between. The CDR3 covers 17 residues. The CDR3 sequence: CASSLLPGAGGTGELFF. CDR3 coding DNA: TGTGCCAGCTCACTATTACCGGGGGCTGGTGGCACCGGGGAGCTGTTTTTT.

This clonotype occurred a few times. This chain joins TRBV21-1 and TRBJ1-5. TRBV21-1 is shown as a pseudogene. The CDR3 runs to 14 residues. CDR3 loop: CASSKETDYKPQHF. The CDR3 DNA sequence: TGTGCCAGCAGCAAAGAAACAGATTACAAGCCCCAGCATTTT.

The chain links TRBV11-2 to TRBJ1-2, with D tentatively TRBD1 (5 bases). The CDR3 extends over 15 amino acids. Looked up from germline, CDR1 is SGHAT and CDR2 is FQNNGV. With 6 bases removed from V and 6 bases from J, the gap between germline ends came to 20 bases. CDR3 in DNA: TGTGCCAGCAGGTCGTCATGGGACCGAGCCAATGGCTACACCTTC. It translates to CASRSSWDRANGYTF. Using reference TRBV11-2 and TRBJ1-2 for the parts outside the CDR3, the full variable domain is EAGVAQSPRYKIIEKRQSVAFWCNPISGHATLYWYQQILGQGPKLLIQFQNNGVVDDSQLPKDRFSAERLKGVDSTLKIQPAKLEDSAVYLCASRSSWDRANGYTFGSGTRLTVV.

The genes are TRBV11-2 and TRBJ2-5; 7 bases match TRBD2. Unmatched junction bases numbered 9, after V lost 5 bases and J lost 3 bases. The CDR3 contains 15 residues. Germline CDR1 reads SGHAT; CDR2 reads FQNNGV. DNA for the CDR3: TGTGCCAGCAGCCCACGAGCTAGCGGTGAAGAGACCCAGTACTTC. Its translation is CASSPRASGEETQYF.

This clonotype was seen many times. This chain links TRBV10-3 with TRBJ2-6; possibly TRBD2 for D (6 bases). Germline lookup yields CDR1 ENHRY and CDR2 SYGVKD. V lost 2 bases, J lost 1 base, and 18 bases lay in between. CDR3 size: 19 residues. The CDR3 nucleotides are TGTGCCATCAGTGAGGCGGGACGTAGGACTTTTTCTGGGGCCAACGTCCTGACTTTC. Translating it yields CAISEAGRRTFSGANVLTF.

The table lists this clonotype with a few counts. The V and J genes are TRBV7-2 and TRBJ1-1; D perhaps matches TRBD1 (6 bases). V shed 4 bases and J shed 1 base, with 16 bases lying between them. CDR1 is SGHTA, CDR2 FQGNSA, per germline. The CDR3 extends over 16 amino acids. CDR3 nucleotide sequence: TGTGCCAGCAGCTCCCAGCCCGGGACAACGAACACTGAAGCTTTCTTT. Its protein product is CASSSQPGTTNTEAFF.

Details on this clonotype: A clone one base away is much larger, so this may be a read error. The gene calls are TRBV11-3 and TRBJ1-1, with 9 bases matching TRBD1. The CDR3 is 15 residues long. Per the germline V gene, CDR1 is SGHNT and CDR2 is YENEEA. The CDR3 protein is CASSLGQGMKTEAFF. The CDR3 nucleotides read TGTGCCAGCAGCCTCGGACAGGGGATGAAGACTGAAGCTTTCTTT.